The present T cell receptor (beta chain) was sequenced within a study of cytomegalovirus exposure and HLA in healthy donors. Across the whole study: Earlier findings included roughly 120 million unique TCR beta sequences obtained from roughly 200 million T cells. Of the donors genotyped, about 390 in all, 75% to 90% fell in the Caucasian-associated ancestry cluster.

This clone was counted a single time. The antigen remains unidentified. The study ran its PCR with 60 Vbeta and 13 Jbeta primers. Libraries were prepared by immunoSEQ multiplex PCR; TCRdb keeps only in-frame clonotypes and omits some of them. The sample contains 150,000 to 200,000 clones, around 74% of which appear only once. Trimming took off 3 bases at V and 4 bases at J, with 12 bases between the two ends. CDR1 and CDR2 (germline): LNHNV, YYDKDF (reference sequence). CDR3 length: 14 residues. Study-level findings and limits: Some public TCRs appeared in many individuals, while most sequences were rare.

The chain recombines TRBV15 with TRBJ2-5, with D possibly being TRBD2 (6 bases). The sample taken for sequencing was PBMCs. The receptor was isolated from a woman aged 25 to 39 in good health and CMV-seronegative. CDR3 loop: CATSSGRGVETQYF. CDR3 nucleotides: TGTGCCACCAGCAGCGGGCGGGGAGTAGAGACCCAGTACTTC. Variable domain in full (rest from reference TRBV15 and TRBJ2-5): DAMVIQNPRYQVTQFGKPVTLSCSQTLNHNVMYWYQQKSSQAPKLLFHYYDKDFNNEADTPDNFQSRRPNTSFCFLDIRSPGLGDTAMYLCATSSGRGVETQYFGPGTRLLVL.